Below are 8 T cell receptor beta chains sequenced from a single sample in a study of cytomegalovirus exposure and HLA in healthy donors. The PCR ran on 60 Vbeta and 13 Jbeta primers. Here immunoSEQ multiplex PCR was the method, and the copy in TCRdb shows in-frame clones only, minus some. The sample carries about 150,000 clones, roughly 70% recorded once. The specimen sequenced was PBMCs. The source is a man between 25 and 39 years old in good health and CMV-seronegative.

The chain recombines TRBV6-6 with TRBJ2-7; possible D gene TRBD2, 6 bases. Germline V CDR1 and CDR2: MNHNY, SVGAGI (reference sequence). The length of the CDR3 is 14 residues. V gave up 2 bases and J gave up 4 bases, with 12 bases separating them. The CDR3 sequence is CASSYPRTMYEQYF. CDR3 sequence (DNA): TGTGCCAGCAGTTACCCCCGGACTATGTACGAGCAGTACTTC.

This clone was detected only a few times. The rearrangement joins TRBV5-4 to TRBJ1-1, with D possibly matching TRBD1 (5 bases). The CDR3 sequence is 12 residues long. Trimming removed 1 base from V and 8 bases from J, with 9 bases in between. CDR1 is SGHNT, CDR2 YYREEE, per germline (reference sequence). In DNA, the CDR3 is TGTGCCAGCAGCTTGAGGGGTGTCGAAGCTTTCTTT. Amino acids: CASSLRGVEAFF.

This clone was observed a handful of times. The chain is built from TRBV7-9 and TRBJ2-1, with D possibly matching TRBD2 (5 bases). From germline, CDR1 is SEHNR and CDR2 FQNEAQ (reference sequence). With 6 bases removed from V and 0 bases from J, the gap between germline ends came to 12 bases. This CDR3 is 15 amino acids long. The CDR3 nucleotides are TGTGCCAGCAGTCTTAGTGGGAGCTCCTACAATGAGCAGTTCTTC. It yields the protein CASSLSGSSYNEQFF.

This clone was seen a handful of times. Mismatch with germline at one junction end may stem from a read error. The V and J genes are TRBV9 and TRBJ2-6; perhaps TRBD1 as D (5 bases). The CDR3 is 17 amino acids. Germline V gives CDR1 SGDLS, CDR2 YYNGEE. The CDR3 spells CASSVDPGAYGANGLTF. The CDR3 region has the DNA TGTGCCAGCAGCGTAGATCCCGGAGCGTATGGGGCCAACGGCCTGACTTTC.

The chain combines TRBV4-1 with TRBJ2-5; maybe TRBD2 (6 bases). This CDR3 has 13 residues. V was pared by 3 bases and J by 4 bases, with 9 bases between. CDR1 and CDR2 (germline): MGHRA, YSYEKL. This chain's CDR3 is CASSQGTRETQYF. The DNA of the CDR3 is TGCGCCAGCAGCCAGGGGACTCGAGAGACCCAGTACTTC.

V is TRBV11-3 and J is TRBJ2-1; D call uncertain. CDR1 SGHNT and CDR2 YENEEA come from the germline V gene. The CDR3 spans 15 residues. Deletions cut 4 bases from V and 0 bases from J, with 10 bases between. In nucleotides, the CDR3 is TGTGCCAGCAGCTCCGAGAGGAGCTCCTACAATGAGCAGTTCTTC. Translation: CASSSERSSYNEQFF.

V is TRBV28 and J is TRBJ1-2; tentatively, D is TRBD1 (6 bases). Looked up from germline, CDR1 is MDHEN and CDR2 is SYDVKM. Trimming removed 6 bases at V and 2 bases at J, with 10 bases between. The CDR3 has 13 amino acids. CDR3 bases: TGTGCCAGCAGACAGAGGGGGAACTATGGCTACACCTTC. Translating gives CASRQRGNYGYTF.

The chain links TRBV12-5 to TRBJ2-1, with 11 bases that match TRBD1. V shed 0 bases, J shed 4 bases, and the junction held 5 bases outside the gene matches. The CDR3 has 17 amino acids. Germline V gene data show CDR1 as LGHNT and CDR2 as FRNRAP. CDR3 amino acids: CASGLVRGQGVYNEQFF. CDR3 sequence (DNA): TGTGCTAGTGGTTTGGTACGGGGACAGGGGGTATACAATGAGCAGTTCTTC.